The 9 T cell receptor beta chains listed next were all sequenced from one sample in a study of CD8+ T cells in alopecia areata. Treatment denoted: oral pan-JAK inhibitor, 5-10 mg twice daily. cDNA prepared by RNA extraction and subsequent reverse transcription served as the template for sequencing. Clones were read by immunoSEQ multiplex PCR, and TCRdb kept only the in-frame ones, dropping some. The sample lists some 150,000 clones, about 88% occurring once. This material consisted of CD8+ T cells sorted from blood, taken at week 4, from a patient treated with tofacitinib. The receptor source for this set is a human donor with alopecia areata.

The V and J genes are TRBV7-6 and TRBJ2-7, with 8 bases lining up with TRBD1. Germline V gene data show CDR1 as SGHVS and CDR2 as FNYEAQ. CDR3 length: 14 residues. J gave up 5 bases and V 2 bases, and 5 bases lay outside the gene matches. The CDR3 nucleotides read TGTGCCAGCAGCTTAACCCAGGGGGCCCACGAGCAGTACTTC. Translated, it gives CASSLTQGAHEQYF.

The chain couples TRBV10-2 to TRBJ2-1; no firm D call. V was trimmed by 8 bases and J by 0 bases, leaving 11 bases between them. The CDR3 has 14 amino acids. Looked up from germline, CDR1 is WSHSY and CDR2 is SAAADI. CDR3 region: CASLLLSSYNEQFF. CDR3 coding DNA: TGCGCCAGCTTACTACTCAGCTCCTACAATGAGCAGTTCTTC.

The chain recombines TRBV13 with TRBJ1-5; TRBD1 might be the D (6 bases). Looked up from germline, CDR1 is PRHDT and CDR2 is FYEKMQ (reference sequence). The CDR3 spans 14 residues. Trimming took off 4 bases at V and 7 bases at J, with 14 bases between the two ends. The CDR3, as DNA: TGTGCCAGCAGCTCAGGAACAGGGTACCAGCCCCAGCATTTT. Protein sequence: CASSSGTGYQPQHF. The variable domain in full, completed from reference TRBV13 and TRBJ1-5, reads AAGVIQSPRHLIKEKRETATLKCYPIPRHDTVYWYQQGPGQDPQFLISFYEKMQSDKGSIPDRFSAQQFSDYHSELNMSSLELGDSALYFCASSSGTGYQPQHFGDGTRLSIL.

The table lists this clone with a count of one. The rearrangement joins TRBV9 to TRBJ2-3; possibly TRBD1 for D (5 bases). The CDR3 is 16 residues long. The V end was cut by 3 bases, the J end by 1 base, with 15 bases between. The germline V gene encodes CDR1 SGDLS and CDR2 YYNGEE. In DNA, the CDR3 is TGTGCCAGCAGCGACGTTAGGACAAGGGGCACAGATACGCAGTATTTT. Translation: CASSDVRTRGTDTQYF.

V usage is TRBV5-1 and J usage is TRBJ2-1, with D tentatively TRBD1 or TRBD2 (5 bases each). Trimming left V 0 bases short and J 14 bases short, with 18 bases between. CDR1 and CDR2 (germline): SGHRS, YFSETQ. The CDR3 is made up of 14 amino acids. The CDR3 coding sequence is TGCGCCAGCAGCTTGGGTGTGGGGGTCGTAGAGGAGTTCTTC. It codes for CASSLGVGVVEEFF.

On this clone itself: The same CDR3 arises from other DNA sequences in this sample as well. DNA of the CDR3: TGCGCCAGCTCCGAATCGTATGAGCAGTACTTC. Translation gives CASSESYEQYF. The gene calls are TRBV10-2 and TRBJ2-7; D is uncertain. V lost 8 bases, J lost 7 bases, and 12 bases lay in between. Germline V gives CDR1 WSHSY, CDR2 SAAADI. CDR3 size: 11 residues.

This chain uses TRBV6-4 with TRBJ2-4, with D uncertain. CDR1 MRHNA and CDR2 SNTAGT come from the germline V gene. The CDR3 has 13 amino acids. The ends were cut back, 3 bases at V and 7 bases at J, with 10 bases in the middle. The CDR3 reads CASSESQGNIQYF. The CDR3 DNA is TGTGCCAGCAGTGAAAGCCAAGGGAACATTCAGTACTTC.

The chain joins TRBV12-5 to TRBJ2-7; D is uncertain. The CDR3 covers 12 residues. Trimming removed 8 bases at V and 4 bases at J, with 12 bases between. Germline V CDR1 and CDR2: LGHNT, FRNRAP. This CDR3 is CASSEVGYEQYF. CDR3 nucleotide sequence: TGTGCTAGTTCAGAAGTTGGATACGAGCAGTACTTC.

This chain uses TRBV7-9 with TRBJ2-1; 8 bases align to TRBD2. CDR1 is SEHNR, CDR2 FQNEAQ, per germline (reference sequence). V lost 2 bases to trimming and J lost 9 bases; unmatched junction nucleotides: 6. The CDR3 totals 14 residues. CDR3 DNA: TGTGCCAGCAGCTTATCTAGCGGGCAGGGTGAGCAGTTCTTC. Translation: CASSLSSGQGEQFF.